One sample yielded the 23 T cell receptor beta chains listed below, sequenced in a study of shared clonotypes between healthy human individuals (TCRdb year 2020). Receptor libraries were prepared by the immunoSEQ multiplex PCR assay. The immuneACCESS repertoire file appears here via TCRdb, limited to in-frame rearrangements. These files lack a portion of the clones; in checked studies, under half of the deficit traces to unresolved V genes, and the cause of the others is not known. The table for this sample lists around 2.1 million clones; about 92% of them were counted only once. The ten largest clones represent more than 1.5% of the sample. CD8 naive samples consisted of CD45RO-negative cells that were positively selected for CCR7, yielding a CD45RA+CCR7+ population without TemRA cells. Sequences were obtained from naive CD8+ T cells from PBMCs. Per the publication, the cell subset or site label means: CD45RA+CCR7+. These receptors were collected from a man in his late teens or twenties in good health. Some clones in this sample may be carry-over from other donors' samples.

This sequence joins TRBV2 and TRBJ1-5, with TRBD1 matching 9 bases. Per the germline V gene, CDR1 is SNHLY and CDR2 is FYNNEI. Trimming cost V 4 bases and J 4 bases; bases outside gene matches: 8. The CDR3 is made up of 16 amino acids. The CDR3 nucleotides read TGTGCCAGCAGTGCCTGGCGGACAGGGGTGAATCAGCCCCAGCATTTT. Residues: CASSAWRTGVNQPQHF. Full variable domain (remainder filled in from reference TRBV2 and TRBJ1-5): EPEVTQTPSHQVTQMGQEVILRCVPISNHLYFYWYRQILGQKVEFLVSFYNNEISEKSEIFDDQFSVERPDGSNFTLKIRSTKLEDSAMYFCASSAWRTGVNQPQHFGDGTRLSIL.

The genes are TRBV4-1 and TRBJ2-7; 10 bases line up with TRBD2. The germline V gene encodes CDR1 MGHRA and CDR2 YSYEKL. The V gene end was trimmed by 2 bases and the J gene end by 5 bases; junction bases not matched to a gene: 6. This CDR3 has 15 residues. The CDR3 loop is CASSQQPSGSHEQYF. The CDR3 nucleotides read TGCGCCAGCAGCCAACAACCTAGCGGGAGTCACGAGCAGTACTTC.

The chain has TRBV5-6 and TRBJ2-5, with 7 positions matching TRBD2. The V gene's germline CDR1 is SGHDT and CDR2 YYEEEE. The CDR3 is 16 amino acids. J was trimmed by 4 bases and V by 4 bases; bases with no gene match: 13. The CDR3 coding sequence is TGTGCCAGCAGCCCCTTTCGGCGGGAGTTTGGAGAGACCCAGTACTTC. It codes for CASSPFRREFGETQYF.

This clone showed up just once. The genes are TRBV28 and TRBJ2-3, with 9 bases fitting TRBD2. Germline V gene data show CDR1 as MDHEN and CDR2 as SYDVKM. The CDR3 covers 16 residues. The V gene end was trimmed by 3 bases and the J gene end by 6 bases; junction bases not matched to a gene: 10. CDR3 amino acids: CASSFGTSPSADTQYF. CDR3 coding DNA: TGTGCCAGCAGTTTTGGGACTAGCCCCTCGGCGGATACGCAGTATTTT.

The gene calls are TRBV9 and TRBJ1-1; no clear D gene. CDR1 is SGDLS, CDR2 YYNGEE, per germline. V was trimmed by 1 base and J by 1 base, leaving 11 bases between them. CDR3 length equals 15 residues. CDR3 sequence: CASSVSQSGNTEAFF. CDR3 nucleotide sequence: TGTGCCAGCAGCGTATCCCAGTCAGGGAACACTGAAGCTTTCTTT.

The chain employs TRBV27 and TRBJ2-3; possible D gene TRBD1, 6 bases. V lost 6 bases, J lost 0 bases, and 16 bases lay in between. Germline CDR1 MNHEY, CDR2 SMNVEV (reference sequence). The CDR3 is made up of 16 amino acids. CDR3 sequence (DNA): TGTGCCAGCAGCTCAACAGGGACCTATAGCACAGATACGCAGTATTTT. Amino acids: CASSSTGTYSTDTQYF.

This clone has only one observation. The genes are TRBV27 and TRBJ2-3; D gene ambiguous. Deletions cut 4 bases from V and 2 bases from J, with 7 bases between. CDR1 and CDR2 (germline): MNHEY, SMNVEV (reference sequence). The CDR3 contains 13 residues. CDR3 DNA: TGTGCCAGCAGTTGGGCGCCCACAGATACGCAGTATTTT. Protein product: CASSWAPTDTQYF.

The DNA of the CDR3 is TGTGCCAGCAGCTTAGTCCGGGGCTCAGGGTATGGCTACACCTTC. Its protein is CASSLVRGSGYGYTF. The rearrangement links TRBV11-2 to TRBJ1-2, with D possibly TRBD1 on 5 matching bases. Trimming removed 1 base at V and 5 bases at J, with 14 bases between. CDR3 length: 15 residues. Per the germline V gene, CDR1 is SGHAT and CDR2 is FQNNGV.

This rearrangement joins TRBV12-1 to TRBJ1-5; the D call of TRBD1 is as the table states it, not checked on the DNA. TRBV12-1 is assigned pseudogene status. The CDR3 is 16 residues long. CDR3 DNA: TGTGCCAGCGGTCGCGAAAGGGACAGCCGAAATCAGCCCCAGCATTTT. It encodes CASGRERDSRNQPQHF.

Worth noting for this clone: The sample contains more than one DNA sequence encoding this CDR3. The chain uses TRBV9 and TRBJ2-5; no clear D. Germline loops: CDR1 SGDLS, CDR2 YYNGEE. CDR3 length: 12 residues. With 0 bases removed from V and 3 bases from J, the gap between germline ends came to 3 bases. The CDR3, as DNA: TGTGCCAGCAGCGTAGAGGAAGAGACCCAGTACTTC. It codes for CASSVEEETQYF.

As concerns this clone: The sample has other DNA sequences that encode this CDR3 too. This chain uses TRBV6-1 with TRBJ1-1, with 7 nucleotides matching TRBD1. The ends lost 6 bases at V and 5 bases at J; junction bases unmatched: 6. This CDR3 region has 13 residues. In germline, CDR1 is MNHNS, CDR2 SASEGT. The CDR3 region has the DNA TGTGCCAGCAGCGAAAACAGGGGAACTGAAGCTTTCTTT. It is translated as CASSENRGTEAFF.

V gene TRBV27 combines with J gene TRBJ1-2; the D gene is possibly TRBD1 (6 bases). The CDR3 spans 16 residues. V shed 3 bases and J shed 0 bases, with 14 bases lying between them. Germline V gene data show CDR1 as MNHEY and CDR2 as SMNVEV (reference sequence). This CDR3 reads CASSFGVGTTNYGYTF. The CDR3 bases are TGTGCCAGCAGTTTCGGGGTCGGGACAACTAACTATGGCTACACCTTC.

V gene TRBV9 combines with J gene TRBJ2-6, with D uncertain. Trimming shortened V by 3 bases and J by 0 bases, and 13 bases separated the two germline ends. The CDR3 runs to 17 residues. Germline V CDR1 and CDR2: SGDLS, YYNGEE. The CDR3 sequence is CASSEIQFYSGANVLTF. The DNA for the CDR3 is TGTGCCAGCAGCGAGATTCAGTTTTACTCTGGGGCCAACGTCCTGACTTTC.

The rearrangement joins TRBV27 to TRBJ2-7, with TRBD1 as a possible D gene (6 bases). Germline V gene sequence: CDR1 MNHEY, CDR2 SMNVEV (reference sequence). This CDR3 is built from 15 residues. The ends were cut back, 2 bases at V and 2 bases at J, with 13 bases in the middle. The CDR3 nucleotides read TGTGCCAGCAGTTTAGGCAGGGGACCTACCTACGAGCAGTACTTC. It translates to CASSLGRGPTYEQYF.

This sequence joins TRBV7-9 and TRBJ2-6; tentatively, D is TRBD1 or TRBD2 (5 bases each). The ends were cut back, 5 bases at V and 4 bases at J, with 18 bases in the middle. Per the germline V gene, CDR1 is SEHNR and CDR2 is FQNEAQ (reference sequence). This CDR3 contains 17 residues. In DNA form, the CDR3 reads TGTGCCAGCAGCATGACAAGGGCAGGGAGAGGGGCCAACGTCCTGACTTTC. Encoded protein: CASSMTRAGRGANVLTF.

The CDR3 nucleotides read TGCGCCAGCAGCTATTATAGCGGGAGCACAGATACGCAGTATTTT. It yields the protein CASSYYSGSTDTQYF. V gene TRBV5-1 combines with J gene TRBJ2-3, with 7 bases that match TRBD2. Germline V gene data show CDR1 as SGHRS and CDR2 as YFSETQ. J gave up 0 bases and V 3 bases, and 4 bases lay outside the gene matches. The CDR3 has 15 amino acids.

The V gene is TRBV27, the J gene TRBJ2-7; D is perhaps TRBD2 (6 bases). Trimming shortened V by 10 bases and J by 2 bases, and 21 bases separated the two germline ends. The germline V gene has CDR1 MNHEY and CDR2 SMNVEV (reference sequence). This CDR3 is 15 amino acids long. As DNA, the CDR3 is TGTGCCACCACCGTAACTCGCGGGGCTACCTACGAGCAGTACTTC. Encoded protein: CATTVTRGATYEQYF.

The chain links TRBV9 to TRBJ2-3, with 10 bases lining up with TRBD2. Germline CDR1 SGDLS, CDR2 YYNGEE. This CDR3 is built from 16 residues. Trimming at V came to 4 bases and at J to 4 bases, leaving 9 bases not matched to a gene. The CDR3 spells CASSPFLAGVPDTQYF. DNA for the CDR3: TGTGCCAGCAGCCCTTTTCTAGCGGGAGTGCCAGATACGCAGTATTTT.

The chain joins TRBV27 to TRBJ2-1; TRBD1 is a possible D gene (5 bases). Trimming shortened V by 6 bases and J by 6 bases, and 15 bases separated the two germline ends. The germline gives CDR1 MNHEY, CDR2 SMNVEV (reference sequence). The CDR3 consists of 14 residues. CDR3 in amino acids: CASRSTAWGNEQFF. In nucleotides, the CDR3 is TGTGCCAGCAGGTCGACAGCTTGGGGCAATGAGCAGTTCTTC.

The V and J genes are TRBV6-5 and TRBJ2-6; D unclear. The CDR3 runs to 16 residues. Germline V gives CDR1 MNHEY, CDR2 SVGAGI. V was trimmed by 2 bases and J by 0 bases, leaving 8 bases between them. CDR3 nucleotide sequence: TGTGCCAGCAGTTACCGTACTCGCTCTGGGGCCAACGTCCTGACTTTC. Translating it yields CASSYRTRSGANVLTF.

Comments on this clone: The same CDR3 arises from other DNA sequences in this sample as well. This chain uses TRBV7-9 with TRBJ2-7, with 7 nucleotides matching TRBD1. From germline, CDR1 is SEHNR and CDR2 FQNEAQ (reference sequence). The CDR3 length is 14 residues. After removal of 5 bases from V and 1 base from J, the junction contained 5 bases not matched to a gene. CDR3: CASSSRDRSYEQYF. The CDR3 DNA sequence: TGTGCCAGCAGCAGCCGGGACAGATCCTACGAGCAGTACTTC.

This chain joins TRBV5-1 and TRBJ2-5; weak D call: TRBD2 (6 bases). The germline V and J ends were trimmed by 0 bases and 4 bases, with 13 bases remaining between them. The CDR3 loop spans 15 amino acids. Germline loops: CDR1 SGHRS, CDR2 YFSETQ. The chain's CDR3 is CASSLAAGRSETQYF. CDR3 coding DNA: TGCGCCAGCAGCTTGGCAGCAGGGAGGTCAGAGACCCAGTACTTC.

With respect to this clone: Other DNA sequences of this sample code for an identical CDR3. This chain uses TRBV27 with TRBJ2-7; 9 positions match TRBD2. The V and J ends lost 6 bases and 2 bases, in that order; junction bases with no gene match: 5. Germline V lookup: CDR1 MNHEY, CDR2 SMNVEV (reference sequence). There are 14 residues in the CDR3. CDR3 bases: TGTGCCAGCAGCCCAGGACTAGCGACCTACGAGCAGTACTTC. Its translation: CASSPGLATYEQYF.